This T cell receptor beta chain appears in the sequencing data of a study of identical twins. Comments on this clonotype: Antigen specificity is unknown.

CDR3 length equals 12 residues. CDR1 is SNHLY, CDR2 FYNNEI, per germline. Trimming took 4 bases from V and 15 from J, leaving 16 bases between them. There were only healthy Caucasians among the donors. TCRdb redid the calling of the 5' RACE reads with MiXCR, one entry per CDR3 protein. The sample gives under 300,000 distinct CDR3 sequences, over 13% of which show up once; around 9.5% is in the top ten. Study-wide results and limits: The authors noted that invariant MAIT and iNKT cells could partly confound zero-insertion analyses. Instead of following the same donors, the conclusions were based on cross-sectional statistical analysis. Within beta out-of-frame sequences, the excess sharing observed between twins was weaker.

Sequenced: memory (CD45RO+) T cells sorted from blood. The sequence came from a woman between 18 and 30 years old in good health. The chain combines TRBV2 with TRBJ2-1, with D maybe TRBD1 (5 bases). CDR3 sequence (DNA): TGTGCCAGCAGTGGACAGACATCAAACCCGTTCTTC. Encoded protein: CASSGQTSNPFF.